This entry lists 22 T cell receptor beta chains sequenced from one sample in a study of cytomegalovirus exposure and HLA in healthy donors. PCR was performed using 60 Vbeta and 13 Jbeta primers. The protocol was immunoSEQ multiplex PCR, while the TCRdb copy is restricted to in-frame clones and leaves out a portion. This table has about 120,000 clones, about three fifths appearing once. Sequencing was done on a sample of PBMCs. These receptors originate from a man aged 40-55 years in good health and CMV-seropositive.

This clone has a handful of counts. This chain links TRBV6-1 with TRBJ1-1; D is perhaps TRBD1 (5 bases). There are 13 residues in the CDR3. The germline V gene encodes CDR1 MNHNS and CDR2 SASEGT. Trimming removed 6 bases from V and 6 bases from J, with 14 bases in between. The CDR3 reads CASRDNSASEAFF. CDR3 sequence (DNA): TGTGCCAGCAGGGACAACTCCGCATCTGAAGCTTTCTTT.

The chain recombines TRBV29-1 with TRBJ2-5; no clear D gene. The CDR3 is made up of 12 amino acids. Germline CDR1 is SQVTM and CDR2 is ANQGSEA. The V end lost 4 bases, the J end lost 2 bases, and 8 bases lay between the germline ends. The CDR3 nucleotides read TGCAGCGTTGCGCCAGAACAAGAGACCCAGTACTTC. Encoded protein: CSVAPEQETQYF.

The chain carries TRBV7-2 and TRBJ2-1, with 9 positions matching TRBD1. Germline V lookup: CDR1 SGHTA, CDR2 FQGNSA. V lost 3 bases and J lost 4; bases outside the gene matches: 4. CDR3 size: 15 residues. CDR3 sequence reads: CASSLGQGNYNEQFF. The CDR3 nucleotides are TGTGCCAGCAGCTTGGGACAGGGCAATTACAATGAGCAGTTCTTC.

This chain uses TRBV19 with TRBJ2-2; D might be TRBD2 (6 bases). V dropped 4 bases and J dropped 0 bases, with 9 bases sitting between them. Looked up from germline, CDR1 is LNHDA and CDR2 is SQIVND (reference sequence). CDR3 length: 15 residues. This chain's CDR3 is CASSTGLTNTGELFF. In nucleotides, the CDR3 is TGTGCCAGTAGTACGGGACTTACGAACACCGGGGAGCTGTTTTTT.

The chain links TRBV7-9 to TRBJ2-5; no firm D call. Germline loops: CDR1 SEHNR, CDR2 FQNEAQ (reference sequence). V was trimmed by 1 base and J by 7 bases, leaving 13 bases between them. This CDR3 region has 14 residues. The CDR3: CASSLVRSSGTQYF. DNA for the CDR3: TGTGCCAGCAGCTTAGTTAGGAGTTCCGGGACCCAGTACTTC.

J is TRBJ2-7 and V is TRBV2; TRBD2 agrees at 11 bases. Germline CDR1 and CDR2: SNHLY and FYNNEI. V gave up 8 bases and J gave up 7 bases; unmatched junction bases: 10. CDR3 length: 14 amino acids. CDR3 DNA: TGTGCCAGCCGCGGGCTAGCGGGAGGAGGAGAGCAGTACTTC. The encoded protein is CASRGLAGGGEQYF.

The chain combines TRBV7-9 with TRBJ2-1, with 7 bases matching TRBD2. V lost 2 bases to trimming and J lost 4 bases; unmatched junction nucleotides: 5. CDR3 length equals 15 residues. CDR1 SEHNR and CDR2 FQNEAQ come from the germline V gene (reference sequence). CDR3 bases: TGTGCCAGCAGCTTATCCCGGGGGGTTTACAATGAGCAGTTCTTC. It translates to CASSLSRGVYNEQFF.

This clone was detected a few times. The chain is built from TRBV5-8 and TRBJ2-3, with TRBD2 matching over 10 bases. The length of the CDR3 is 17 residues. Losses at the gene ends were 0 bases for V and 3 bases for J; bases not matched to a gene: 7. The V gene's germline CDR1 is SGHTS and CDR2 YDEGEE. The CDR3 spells CASSLGSGTSATDTQYF. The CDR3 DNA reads TGTGCCAGCAGCTTGGGAAGCGGGACTAGCGCGACAGATACGCAGTATTTT.

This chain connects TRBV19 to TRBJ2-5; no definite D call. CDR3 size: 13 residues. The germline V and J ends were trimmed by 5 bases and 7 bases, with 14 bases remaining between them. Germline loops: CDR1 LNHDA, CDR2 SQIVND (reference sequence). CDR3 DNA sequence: TGTGCCAGTAGTCTTGTGACGGGTGGGACCCAGTACTTC. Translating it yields CASSLVTGGTQYF.

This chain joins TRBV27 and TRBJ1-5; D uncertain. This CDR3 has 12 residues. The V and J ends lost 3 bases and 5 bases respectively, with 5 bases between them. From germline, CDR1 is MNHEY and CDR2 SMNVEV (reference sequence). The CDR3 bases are TGTGCCAGCAGTTTCATTGATCAGCCCCAGCATTTT. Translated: CASSFIDQPQHF.

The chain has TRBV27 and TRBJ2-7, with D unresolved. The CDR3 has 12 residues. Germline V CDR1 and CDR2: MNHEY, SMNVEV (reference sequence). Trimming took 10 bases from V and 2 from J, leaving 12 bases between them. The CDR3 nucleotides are TGTGCCACCCCGGAGAGAACCTACGAGCAGTACTTC. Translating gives CATPERTYEQYF.

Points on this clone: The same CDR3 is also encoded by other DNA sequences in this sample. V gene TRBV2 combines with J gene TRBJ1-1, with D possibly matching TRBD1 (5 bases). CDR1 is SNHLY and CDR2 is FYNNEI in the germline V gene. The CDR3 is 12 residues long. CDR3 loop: CASATDSPEAFF. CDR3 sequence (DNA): TGTGCTAGCGCGACTGACAGTCCTGAAGCTTTCTTT. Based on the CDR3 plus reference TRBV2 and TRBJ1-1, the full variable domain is EPEVTQTPSHQVTQMGQEVILRCVPISNHLYFYWYRQILGQKVEFLVSFYNNEISEKSEIFDDQFSVERPDGSNFTLKIRSTKLEDSAMYFCASATDSPEAFFGQGTRLTVV.

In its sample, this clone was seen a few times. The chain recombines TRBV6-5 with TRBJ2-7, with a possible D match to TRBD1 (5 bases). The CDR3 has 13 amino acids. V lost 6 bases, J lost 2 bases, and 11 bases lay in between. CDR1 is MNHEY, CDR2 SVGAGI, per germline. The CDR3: CASRSGFPYEQYF. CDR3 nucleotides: TGTGCCAGCAGGTCAGGGTTCCCCTACGAGCAGTACTTC.

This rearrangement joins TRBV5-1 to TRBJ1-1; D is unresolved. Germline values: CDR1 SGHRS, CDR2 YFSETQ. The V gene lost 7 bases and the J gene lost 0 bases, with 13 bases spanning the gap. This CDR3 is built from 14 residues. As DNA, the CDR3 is TGCGCCAGCTCAAGGTCAGACTTGAACACTGAAGCTTTCTTT. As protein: CASSRSDLNTEAFF.

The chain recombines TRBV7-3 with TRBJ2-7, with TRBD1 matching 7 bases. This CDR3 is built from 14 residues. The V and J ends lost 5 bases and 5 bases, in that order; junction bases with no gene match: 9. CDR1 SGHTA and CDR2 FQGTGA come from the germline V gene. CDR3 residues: CASSPVTGSHEQYF. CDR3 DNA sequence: TGTGCCAGCAGCCCCGTGACAGGGTCCCACGAGCAGTACTTC.

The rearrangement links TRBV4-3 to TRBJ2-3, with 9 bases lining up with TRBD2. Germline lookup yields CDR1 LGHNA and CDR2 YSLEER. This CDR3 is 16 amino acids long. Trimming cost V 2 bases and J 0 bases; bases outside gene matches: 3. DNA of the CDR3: TGCGCCAGCAGCCAACTAGGGACTAGCAGCACAGATACGCAGTATTTT. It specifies CASSQLGTSSTDTQYF.

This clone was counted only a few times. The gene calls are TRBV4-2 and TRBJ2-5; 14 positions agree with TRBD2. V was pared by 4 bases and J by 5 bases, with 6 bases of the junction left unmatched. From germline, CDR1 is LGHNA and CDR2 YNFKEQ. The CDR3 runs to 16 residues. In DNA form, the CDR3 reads TGTGCCAGCAGCCCGGGACTAGCGGGAGTCCAGGAGACCCAGTACTTC. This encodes CASSPGLAGVQETQYF.

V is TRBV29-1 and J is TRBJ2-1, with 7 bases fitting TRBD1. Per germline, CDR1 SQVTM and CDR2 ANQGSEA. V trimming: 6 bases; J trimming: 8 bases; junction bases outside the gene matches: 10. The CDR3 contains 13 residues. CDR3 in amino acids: CSVPFYRGDEQFF. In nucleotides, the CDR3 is TGCAGCGTCCCCTTCTACAGGGGCGATGAGCAGTTCTTC.

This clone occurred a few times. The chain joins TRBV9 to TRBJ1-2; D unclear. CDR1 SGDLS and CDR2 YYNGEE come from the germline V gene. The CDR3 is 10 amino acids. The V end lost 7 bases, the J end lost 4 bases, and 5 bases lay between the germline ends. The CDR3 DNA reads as TGTGCCAGCTCCTCCTATGGCTACACCTTC. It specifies CASSSYGYTF.

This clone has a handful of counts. CDR3 DNA sequence: TGTGCCATCAGTGACCGACAGGGTAGGAGCACAGATACGCAGTATTTT. It specifies CAISDRQGRSTDTQYF. V and J are TRBV10-3 and TRBJ2-3; 7 bases line up with TRBD1. The length of the CDR3 is 16 residues. Trimming cost V 3 bases and J 0 bases; bases outside gene matches: 6. The germline gives CDR1 ENHRY, CDR2 SYGVKD.

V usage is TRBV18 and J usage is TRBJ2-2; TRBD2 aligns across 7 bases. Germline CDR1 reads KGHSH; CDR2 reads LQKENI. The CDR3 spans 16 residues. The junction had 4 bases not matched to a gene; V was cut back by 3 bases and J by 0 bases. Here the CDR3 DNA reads TGTGCCAGCTCACCGGGGGGGACCGCGAACACCGGGGAGCTGTTTTTT. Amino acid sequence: CASSPGGTANTGELFF.

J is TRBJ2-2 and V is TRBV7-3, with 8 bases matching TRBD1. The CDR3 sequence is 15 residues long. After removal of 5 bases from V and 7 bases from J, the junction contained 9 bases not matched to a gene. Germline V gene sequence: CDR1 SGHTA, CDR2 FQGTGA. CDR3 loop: CASSLGQGRSGELFF. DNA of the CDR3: TGTGCCAGCAGCCTCGGACAGGGTCGAAGCGGGGAGCTGTTTTTT.